One and the same sample provided the 10 T cell receptor beta chains below, sequenced in a study of cytomegalovirus exposure and HLA in healthy donors. PCR involved 60 Vbeta and 13 Jbeta primers. Sequencing used immunoSEQ multiplex PCR; TCRdb keeps in-frame clones, though not all of them. The data hold 90,000 to 140,000 clones, with 60% to 85% observed a single time. Sequencing was done on a sample of PBMCs. Receptor source: a woman between 35 and 50 years old in good health and CMV-seropositive.

This chain links TRBV28 with TRBJ1-4; 11 bases are shared with TRBD1. Germline CDR1 is MDHEN and CDR2 is SYDVKM. The CDR3 loop spans 16 amino acids. V dropped 7 bases and J dropped 7; count of bases not matched to a gene: 11. CDR3: CASTAPGQGGAEKLFF. The CDR3 nucleotides read TGTGCCAGCACCGCACCGGGACAGGGGGGGGCTGAAAAACTGTTTTTT.

The chain carries TRBV6-1 and TRBJ2-2, with 7 bases matching TRBD2. There are 16 residues in the CDR3. Unmatched junction bases numbered 5, after V lost 0 bases and J lost 4 bases. The V gene's germline CDR1 is MNHNS and CDR2 SASEGT. The CDR3 region has the DNA TGTGCCAGCAGTGAAGCGCTTCGACTAGCCACCGGGGAGCTGTTTTTT. Its translation is CASSEALRLATGELFF.

The chain carries TRBV14 and TRBJ1-3, with a weak D call TRBD1 (6 bases). The V end lost 4 bases, the J end lost 6 bases, and 19 bases lay between the germline ends. The CDR3 loop spans 16 amino acids. Germline CDR1 is SGHDN and CDR2 is FVKESK. The CDR3 DNA reads TGTGCCAGCAGCCTTTACAGGGTTGAGCTCGTAAACACCATATATTTT. It encodes CASSLYRVELVNTIYF.

The rearrangement joins TRBV7-9 to TRBJ1-1; 8 nucleotides agree with TRBD1. With V trimmed by 3 bases and J by 0 bases, 6 bases remained unmatched. The V gene's germline CDR1 is SEHNR and CDR2 FQNEAQ (reference sequence). This CDR3 has 16 amino acids. As DNA, the CDR3 is TGTGCCAGCAGCTTCGGACAGGGCTTCATGAACACTGAAGCTTTCTTT. This codes for CASSFGQGFMNTEAFF.

In the case of this clone: Other DNA sequences of this sample code for an identical CDR3. The genes are TRBV6-5 and TRBJ2-1, with TRBD2 matching over 11 bases. The trim removed 5 bases at V and 6 bases at J, leaving 6 bases unmatched. The CDR3 spans 15 residues. The germline V gene has CDR1 MNHEY and CDR2 SVGAGI. CDR3 protein: CASSLLAGVGNEQFF. The CDR3 DNA reads as TGTGCCAGCAGTCTACTAGCGGGGGTTGGCAATGAGCAGTTCTTC.

The chain is built from TRBV13 and TRBJ2-7, with 10 bases identical to TRBD2. V was clipped by 3 bases and J by 7 bases; unmatched bases: 18. CDR1 and CDR2 (germline): PRHDT, FYEKMQ (reference sequence). The CDR3 is 18 residues long. The CDR3 spells CASSFQGGTSASLWEQYF. The CDR3 region has the DNA TGTGCCAGCAGCTTCCAGGGGGGGACTAGCGCCAGTTTGTGGGAGCAGTACTTC.

This rearrangement joins TRBV6-5 to TRBJ1-4, with 9 nucleotides matching TRBD1. The CDR3 contains 15 residues. Germline trimming cut 10 bases from V and 3 bases from J; bases unmatched to any gene: 9. Germline CDR1 reads MNHEY; CDR2 reads SVGAGI. The CDR3 loop reads CATKDRGGPNEKLFF. In DNA form, the CDR3 reads TGTGCCACTAAGGACAGGGGAGGTCCTAATGAAAAACTGTTTTTT.

The chain couples TRBV6-1 to TRBJ2-2; no clear D. The germline V gene has CDR1 MNHNS and CDR2 SASEGT. CDR3 length: 12 residues. With 4 bases removed from V and 3 bases from J, the gap between germline ends came to 3 bases. CDR3 sequence (DNA): TGTGCCAGCAGTGCAGACACCGGGGAGCTGTTTTTT. It yields the protein CASSADTGELFF.

V gene TRBV19 combines with J gene TRBJ2-5; tentatively, D is TRBD2 (7 bases). Germline CDR1 reads LNHDA; CDR2 reads SQIVND (reference sequence). V dropped 6 bases and J dropped 5 bases, with 19 bases sitting between them. CDR3 size: 15 residues. The CDR3, as DNA: TGTGCCAGTAGAGCCACTAGGAGGGGGGGGGAGACCCAGTACTTC. Its protein product is CASRATRRGGETQYF.

The chain has TRBV7-9 and TRBJ2-5; 10 nucleotides agree with TRBD2. The CDR3 extends over 15 amino acids. The ends lost 5 bases at V and 5 bases at J; junction bases unmatched: 8. Looked up from germline, CDR1 is SEHNR and CDR2 is FQNEAQ (reference sequence). CDR3 amino acids: CASSPEREGGETQYF. The CDR3 region has the DNA TGTGCCAGCAGCCCAGAGCGGGAGGGTGGGGAGACCCAGTACTTC.